Here is one T cell receptor (beta chain) with its context. The antigen remains undetermined. V was trimmed by 0 bases and J by 5 bases, leaving 14 bases between them. CDR1 is SGDLS, CDR2 YYNGEE, per germline. CDR3 size: 15 residues. This entry comes from a study of T cells after yellow fever vaccination. Overall study results and limits: Reappearance after the booster was seen for most primary-vaccination clones, at approximately 97% CD4 and around 90% CD8.

Template-switching 5'RACE yielded the TCR cDNA; a universal primer site and UMIs were added in the process. Via MiXCR, TCRdb re-called the 5' RACE reads, giving one row per CDR3 protein. The sample lists 200,000 to 300,000 distinct CDR3 sequences; about 3.7% were seen once. V and J are TRBV9 and TRBJ1-1; tentative D call: TRBD1 (5 bases). The sequencing here drew on PBMCs, taken 15 days after the yellow fever booster vaccination. This TCR came from a man between 18 and 35 years old who received the YFV17D yellow fever vaccine. CDR3 sequence reads: CASSVEPGQITEAFF. Written as DNA, the CDR3 is TGTGCCAGCAGCGTAGAACCGGGGCAAATTACTGAAGCTTTCTTT.